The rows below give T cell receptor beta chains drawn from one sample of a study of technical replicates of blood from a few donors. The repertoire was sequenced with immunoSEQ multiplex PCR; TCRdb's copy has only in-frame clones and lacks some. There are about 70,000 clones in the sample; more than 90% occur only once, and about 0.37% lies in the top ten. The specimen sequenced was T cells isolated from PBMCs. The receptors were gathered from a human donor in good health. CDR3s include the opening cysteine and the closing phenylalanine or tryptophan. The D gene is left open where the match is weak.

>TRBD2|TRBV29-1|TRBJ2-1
TGCAGCGTTTACTGGCGGGAGATCCCCTTCCCCAATGAGCAGTTCTTC
CSVYWREIPFPNEQFF
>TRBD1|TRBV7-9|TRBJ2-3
TGTGCCAGCAGCTTTTACGGACAGGGCCATTCAGAAACAGATACGCAGTATTTT
CASSFYGQGHSETDTQYF
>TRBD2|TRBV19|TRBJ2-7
TGTGCCAGTAGTGGGGGACTAGCGGGACGCTACGAGCAGTACTTC
CASSGGLAGRYEQYF
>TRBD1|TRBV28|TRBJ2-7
TGTGCCAGCGGATGGACAGGAGAGCACGAGCAGTACTTC
CASGWTGEHEQYF
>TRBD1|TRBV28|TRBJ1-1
TGTGCCAGTACTGATTCCGGGACAGGGTTAAAGAACACTGAAGCTTTCTTT
CASTDSGTGLKNTEAFF
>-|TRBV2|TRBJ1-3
TGTGCCAGCAGTGAGCAGATCTCTGGAAACACCATATATTTT
CASSEQISGNTIYF
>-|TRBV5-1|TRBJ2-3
TGCGCCAGCAGCCGTAATAGCGGAGGAAACACAGATACGCAGTATTTT
CASSRNSGGNTDTQYF
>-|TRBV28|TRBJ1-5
TGTGCCAGCAGTCGGGGGGGCGGTCAGCCCCAGCATTTT
CASSRGGGQPQHF
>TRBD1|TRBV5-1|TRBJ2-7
TGCGCCAGCAGCTTAAGACAGGGGGCTAGCGAGCAGTACTTC
CASSLRQGASEQYF
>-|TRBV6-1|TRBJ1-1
TGTGCCAGCAGTGAATTTCCGGAGGGCCTGAACACTGAAGCTTTCTTT
CASSEFPEGLNTEAFF
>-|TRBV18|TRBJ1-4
TGTGCCAGCTCACTAGATCCCGACAGGCGGCGTGCCGAAAAACTGTTTTTT
CASSLDPDRRRAEKLFF
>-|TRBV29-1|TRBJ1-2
TGCAGCGTTGCTGGGGGCGCGAACTATGGCTACACCTTC
CSVAGGANYGYTF
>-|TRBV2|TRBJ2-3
TGTGCCAGCACCGGGATTGGCGATACGCAGTATTTT
CASTGIGDTQYF
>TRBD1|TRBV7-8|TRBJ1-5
TGTGCCAGCAGCTCCCTGACAGGGCGGCAGCCCCAGCATTTT
CASSSLTGRQPQHF
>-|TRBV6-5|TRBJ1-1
TGTGCCAGCAGTTACCTTGGCGGGAGGACTGAAGCTTTCTTT
CASSYLGGRTEAFF
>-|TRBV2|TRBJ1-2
TGTGCCAGCAGTGTTACAGCTTATGGCTACACCTTC
CASSVTAYGYTF
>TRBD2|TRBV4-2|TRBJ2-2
TGTGCCAGCAGCCAAGAGGCTAGCGGGATTTACACCGGGGAGCTGTTTTTT
CASSQEASGIYTGELFF
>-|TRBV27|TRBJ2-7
TGTGCCAGCACCCTAGGATCCGAGCAGTACTTC
CASTLGSEQYF
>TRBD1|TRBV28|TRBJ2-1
TGTGCCAGCATCCAGGACCCGACAGGGTTCTACAATGAGCAGTTCTTC
CASIQDPTGFYNEQFF